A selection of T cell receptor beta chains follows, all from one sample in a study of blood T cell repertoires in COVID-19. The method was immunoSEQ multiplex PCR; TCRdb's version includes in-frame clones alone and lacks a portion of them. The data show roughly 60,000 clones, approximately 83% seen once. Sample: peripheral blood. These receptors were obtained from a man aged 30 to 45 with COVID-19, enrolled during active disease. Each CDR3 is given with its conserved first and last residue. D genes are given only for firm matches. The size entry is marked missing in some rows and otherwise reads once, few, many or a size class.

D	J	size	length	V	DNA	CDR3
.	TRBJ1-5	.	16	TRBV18	TGTGCCAGCTCACGACGGACAGAGTATAGCAATCAGCCCCAGCATTTT	CASSRRTEYSNQPQHF
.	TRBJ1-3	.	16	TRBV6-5	TGTGCCAGCATTCACTCAATAAGCCCGGGGGGAAACACCATATATTTT	CASIHSISPGGNTIYF
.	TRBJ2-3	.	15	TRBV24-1	TGTGCCACCAGTGATTTGGGACCGTCAGGGGATACGCAGTATTTT	CATSDLGPSGDTQYF
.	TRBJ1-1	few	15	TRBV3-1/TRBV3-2	TGTGCCAGCAGCCAAGATTCGGGGATGGGCACTGAAGCTTTCTTT	CASSQDSGMGTEAFF
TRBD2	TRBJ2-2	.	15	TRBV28	TGTGCCAGCACCCTATGGGCTAGCGGGGCCGGGGAGCTGTTTTTT	CASTLWASGAGELFF
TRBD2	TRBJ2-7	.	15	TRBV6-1	TGTGCCAGCAGGACACGTAGCGGGAGCGCGTACGAGCAGTACTTC	CASRTRSGSAYEQYF
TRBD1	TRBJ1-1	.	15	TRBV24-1	TGTGCCACCAGTGATCCTGGGACAGGGGACACTGAAGCTTTCTTT	CATSDPGTGDTEAFF
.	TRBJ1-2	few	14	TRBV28	TGTGCCAGCAGTTTAGAGGGGGGGAACTATGGCTACACCTTC	CASSLEGGNYGYTF
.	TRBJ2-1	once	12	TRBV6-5	TGTGCCAGCAGGGCGGGATACAATGAGCAGTTCTTC	CASRAGYNEQFF
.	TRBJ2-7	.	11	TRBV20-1	TGCAGTGCTAGGCTCGGTTACGAGCAGTACTTC	CSARLGYEQYF
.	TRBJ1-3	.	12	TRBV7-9	TGTGCCAGCAGCTCCACGGGGGACACCATATATTTT	CASSSTGDTIYF
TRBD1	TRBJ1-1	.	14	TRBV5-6	TGTGCCAGCAGTGGACAGGGGCTGAACACTGAAGCTTTCTTT	CASSGQGLNTEAFF
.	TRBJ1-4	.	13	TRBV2	TGTGCCAGCAGTGTTGAGACAGACGTAAAACTGTTTTTT	CASSVETDVKLFF
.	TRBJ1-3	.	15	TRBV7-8	TGTGCCAGCAGTCCTGGGAGGGTCTCTGGAAACACCATATATTTT	CASSPGRVSGNTIYF
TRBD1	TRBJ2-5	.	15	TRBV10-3	TGTGCCATCAGGGACAGGGGCCTGCGGGAAGAGACCCAGTACTTC	CAIRDRGLREETQYF
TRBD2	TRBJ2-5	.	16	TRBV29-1	TGCAGCGTTGTGATTGCTAGCGGACTAGTCCAAGAGACCCAGTACTTC	CSVVIASGLVQETQYF
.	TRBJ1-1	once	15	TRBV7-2	TGTGCCAGCAGCCTAATGGGACACCGTAACACTGAAGCTTTCTTT	CASSLMGHRNTEAFF
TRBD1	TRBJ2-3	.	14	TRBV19	TGTGCCAGTAGTTGGACAGGGAGCACAGATACGCAGTATTTT	CASSWTGSTDTQYF
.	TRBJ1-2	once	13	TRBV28	TGTGCCAGCAGTCTAGACGGAAACTATGGCTACACCTTC	CASSLDGNYGYTF
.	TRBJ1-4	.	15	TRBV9	TGTGCCAGCAGCGTGGGAGGCAGCACTAATGAAAAACTGTTTTTT	CASSVGGSTNEKLFF
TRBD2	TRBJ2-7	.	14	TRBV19	TGTGCCAGTAGTATAGGGGGCGGGAGCTACGAGCAGTACTTC	CASSIGGGSYEQYF
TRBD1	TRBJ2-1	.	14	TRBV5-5	TGTGCCAGCAGCCTTGGACAGGTCACAAATGAGCAGTTCTTC	CASSLGQVTNEQFF
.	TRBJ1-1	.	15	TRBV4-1	TGCGCCAGCAGCCAAGTGGGCAGCAAGAACACTGAAGCTTTCTTT	CASSQVGSKNTEAFF
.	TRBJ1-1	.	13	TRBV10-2	TGCGCCAGCAGTGGGCGCAGGGACACTGAAGCTTTCTTT	CASSGRRDTEAFF
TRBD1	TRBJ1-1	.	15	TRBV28	TGTGCCAGCAGAGAAGACAGGGGAATGAACACTGAAGCTTTCTTT	CASREDRGMNTEAFF
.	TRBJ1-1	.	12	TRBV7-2	TGTGCCAGCAGCTTGCGGGGTACTGAAGCTTTCTTT	CASSLRGTEAFF
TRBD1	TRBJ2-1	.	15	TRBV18	TGTGCCAGCTCACCAGGGACAGGGAGGGTCAATGAGCAGTTCTTC	CASSPGTGRVNEQFF
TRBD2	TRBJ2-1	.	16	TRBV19	TGTGCCAGTAGTACGGGGACTAGCGGTTTGTACAATGAGCAGTTCTTC	CASSTGTSGLYNEQFF
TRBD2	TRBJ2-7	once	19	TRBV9	TGTGCCAGCAGCGCCTCGGCAACTACGGCGGGAGGCTGGTCCTACGAGCAGTACTTC	CASSASATTAGGWSYEQYF
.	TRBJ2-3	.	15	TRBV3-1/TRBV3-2	TGTGCCAGCAGCCCCCTAGGGGCGGGCACAGATACGCAGTATTTT	CASSPLGAGTDTQYF
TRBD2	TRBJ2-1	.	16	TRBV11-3	TGTGCCAGCAGCCCGCCGACTAGCGGGTTGGACAATGAGCAGTTCTTC	CASSPPTSGLDNEQFF